This entry concerns a single T cell receptor (beta chain). What it binds is unknown. immunoSEQ v3.0 was run at survey level. Method: immunoSEQ multiplex PCR; TCRdb's copy keeps in-frame clones and lacks some. The table shows tens of thousands of clones, with over 75% occurring only once. These data come from a study of long-term antiretroviral therapy in people with HIV. Study-level findings and limits: Missing from the dataset were any data on ART adherence, viral resistance or therapy changes.

The germline CDR1 and CDR2 sequences are KGHSH and LQKENI. This CDR3 is 14 amino acids long. The V segment lost 2 bases and the J segment 4 bases; nucleotides outside the gene matches: 2. The sample here was unsorted PBMCs, taken more than 5 years after starting antiretroviral therapy. This sequence was found in a woman between 35 and 50 years old with HIV. The rearrangement joins TRBV18 to TRBJ2-7, with 10 bases matching TRBD1. The CDR3 reads CASSPSDRGYEQYF. The CDR3 nucleotides read TGTGCCAGCTCACCATCGGACAGGGGGTACGAGCAGTACTTC.